This T cell receptor (beta chain) was sequenced in a study of graft-versus-host responses after intestinal transplantation. Some clones are missing from TCRdb's copy, which holds only in-frame ones; the method was immunoSEQ multiplex PCR. The sample lists approximately 80,000 clones; around 90% were seen once. This clone was counted ten times or more. Its antigen is still unknown. The sample carries other DNA sequences with the same CDR3. This sample comprised unstimulated CD4+ T cells sorted from spleen or lymph node cells, obtained before intestinal transplant. This TCR came from a human donor who received an intestinal transplant.

The CDR3 region is CASSPGQGYEQYF. The CDR3 nucleotides are TGTGCCAGCAGTCCGGGACAGGGTTACGAGCAGTACTTC. This sequence joins TRBV28 and TRBJ2-7; TRBD1 matches 9 bases. V shed 5 bases and J 4 bases; nucleotides not matched to a gene: 3. Germline CDR1 and CDR2: MDHEN and SYDVKM. The CDR3 sequence is 13 residues long.